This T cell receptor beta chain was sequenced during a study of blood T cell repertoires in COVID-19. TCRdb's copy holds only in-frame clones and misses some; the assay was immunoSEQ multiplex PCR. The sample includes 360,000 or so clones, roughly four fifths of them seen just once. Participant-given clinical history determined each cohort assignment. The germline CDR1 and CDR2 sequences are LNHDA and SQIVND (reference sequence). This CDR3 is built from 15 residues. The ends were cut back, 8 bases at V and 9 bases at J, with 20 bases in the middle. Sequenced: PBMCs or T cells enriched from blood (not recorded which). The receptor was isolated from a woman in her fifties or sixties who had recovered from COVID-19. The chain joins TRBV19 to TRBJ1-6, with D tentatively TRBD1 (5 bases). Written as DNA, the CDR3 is TGTGCCAGTGCCAACCGCAGGGAAGTTAGTTCACCCCTCCACTTT. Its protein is CASANRREVSSPLHF.